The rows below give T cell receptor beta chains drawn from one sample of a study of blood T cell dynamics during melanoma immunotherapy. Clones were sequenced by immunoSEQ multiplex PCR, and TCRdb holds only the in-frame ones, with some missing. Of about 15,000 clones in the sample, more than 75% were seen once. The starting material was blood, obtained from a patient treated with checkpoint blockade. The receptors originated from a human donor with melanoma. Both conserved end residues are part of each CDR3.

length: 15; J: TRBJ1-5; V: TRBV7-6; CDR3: CASSLAWPPIGPQHF
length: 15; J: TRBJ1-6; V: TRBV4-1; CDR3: CASSWGQVHNSPLHF
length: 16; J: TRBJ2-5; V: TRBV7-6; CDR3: CASSLAGAGGPETQYF
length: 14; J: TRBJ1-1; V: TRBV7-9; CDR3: CASSLAETGVFVFF
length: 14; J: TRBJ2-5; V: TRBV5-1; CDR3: CASSTWDSQETQYF
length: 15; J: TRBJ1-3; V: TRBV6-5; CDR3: CASSYQDTTGNTIYF
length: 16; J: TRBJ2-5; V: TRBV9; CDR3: CASSVRRDERRETQYF
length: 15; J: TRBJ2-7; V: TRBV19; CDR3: CASSMSLSSSYEQYF
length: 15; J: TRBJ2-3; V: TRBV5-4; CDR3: CASSLSGSSTDTQYF
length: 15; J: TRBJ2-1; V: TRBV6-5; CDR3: CASRLEVSLVNEQFF
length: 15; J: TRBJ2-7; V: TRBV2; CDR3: CASSDWTSGGYEQYF
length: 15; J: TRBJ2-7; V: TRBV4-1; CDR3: CASSPRALGAYEQYF
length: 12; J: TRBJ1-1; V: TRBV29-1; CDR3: CSVQGWSTEAFF
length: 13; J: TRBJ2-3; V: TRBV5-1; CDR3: CASRAGYTDTQYF
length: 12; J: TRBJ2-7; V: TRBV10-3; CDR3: CAISRTVYEQYF
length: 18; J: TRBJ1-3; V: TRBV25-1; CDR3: CASSDQLDRRNSGNTIYF
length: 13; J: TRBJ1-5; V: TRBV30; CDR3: CAWRERSNQPQHF
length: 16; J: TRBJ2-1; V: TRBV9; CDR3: CASSVNPSGDYNEQFF
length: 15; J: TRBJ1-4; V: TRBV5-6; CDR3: CASSSGGTINEKLFF
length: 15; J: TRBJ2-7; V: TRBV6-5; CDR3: CASSPSGGDSYEQYF
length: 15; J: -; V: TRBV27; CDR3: CASSPTGFLGYEQYF
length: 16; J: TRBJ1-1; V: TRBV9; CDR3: CASSTTQQLGVTEAFF
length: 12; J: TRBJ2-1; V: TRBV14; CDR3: CASSGGGYEQFF
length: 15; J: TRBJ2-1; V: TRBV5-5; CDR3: CASSLQTGFENEQFF
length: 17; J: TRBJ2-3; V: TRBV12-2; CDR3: CASRLVRGALSTDTQYF
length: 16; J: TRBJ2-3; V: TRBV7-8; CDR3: CASSNRGQSSTDTQYF
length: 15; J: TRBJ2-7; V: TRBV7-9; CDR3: CASSSRDRERGEQYF